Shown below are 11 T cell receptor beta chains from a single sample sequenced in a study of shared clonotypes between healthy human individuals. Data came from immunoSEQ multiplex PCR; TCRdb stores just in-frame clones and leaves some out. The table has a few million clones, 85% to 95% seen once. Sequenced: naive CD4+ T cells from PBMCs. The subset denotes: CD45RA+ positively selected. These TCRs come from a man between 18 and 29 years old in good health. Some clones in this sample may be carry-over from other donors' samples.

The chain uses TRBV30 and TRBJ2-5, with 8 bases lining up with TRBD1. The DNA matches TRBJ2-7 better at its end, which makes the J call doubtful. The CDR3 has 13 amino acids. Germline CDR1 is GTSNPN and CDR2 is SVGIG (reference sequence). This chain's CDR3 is CATHRGSSYEQYF. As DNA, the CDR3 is TGTGCCACACACAGGGGGAGCTCCTACGAGCAGTACTTC.

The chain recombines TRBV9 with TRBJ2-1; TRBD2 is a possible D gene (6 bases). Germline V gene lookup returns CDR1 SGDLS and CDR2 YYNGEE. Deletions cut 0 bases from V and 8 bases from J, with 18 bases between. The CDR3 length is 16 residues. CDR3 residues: CASSVAGRGAGDEQFF. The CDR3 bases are TGTGCCAGCAGCGTAGCAGGGCGCGGGGCTGGGGATGAGCAGTTCTTC.

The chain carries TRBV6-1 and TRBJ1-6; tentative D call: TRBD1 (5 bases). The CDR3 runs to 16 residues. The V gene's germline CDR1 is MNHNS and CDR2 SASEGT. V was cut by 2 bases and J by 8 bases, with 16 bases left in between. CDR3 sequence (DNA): TGTGCCAGCAGTGAAACATTCCAGGGACCCTATTCACCCCTCCACTTT. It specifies CASSETFQGPYSPLHF.

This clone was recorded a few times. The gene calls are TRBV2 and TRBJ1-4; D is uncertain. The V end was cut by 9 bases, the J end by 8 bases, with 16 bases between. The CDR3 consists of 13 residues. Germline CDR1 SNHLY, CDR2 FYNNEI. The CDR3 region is CASTPGRGEKLFF. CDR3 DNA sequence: TGTGCCAGTACACCCGGGAGAGGGGAAAAACTGTTTTTT.

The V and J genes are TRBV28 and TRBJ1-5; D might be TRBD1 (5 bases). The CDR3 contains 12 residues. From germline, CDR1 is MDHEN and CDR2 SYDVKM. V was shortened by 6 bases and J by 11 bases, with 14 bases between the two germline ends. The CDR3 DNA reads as TGTGCCAGCAGGACAGAATTTACGTCCCAGCATTTT. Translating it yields CASRTEFTSQHF.

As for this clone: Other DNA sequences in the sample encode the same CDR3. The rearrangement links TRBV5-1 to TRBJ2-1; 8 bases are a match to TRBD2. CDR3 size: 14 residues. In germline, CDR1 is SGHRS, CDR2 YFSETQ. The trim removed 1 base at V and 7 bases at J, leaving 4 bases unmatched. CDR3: CASSLSSGRNEQFF. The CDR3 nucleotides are TGCGCCAGCAGCTTGTCTAGCGGGCGTAATGAGCAGTTCTTC.

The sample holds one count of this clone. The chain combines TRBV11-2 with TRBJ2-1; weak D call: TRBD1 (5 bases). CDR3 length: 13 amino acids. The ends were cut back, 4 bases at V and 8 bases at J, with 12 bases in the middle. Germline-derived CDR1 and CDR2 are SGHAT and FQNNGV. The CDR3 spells CASSSYRSYEQFF. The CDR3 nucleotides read TGTGCCAGCAGCTCCTACAGGTCTTATGAGCAGTTCTTC.

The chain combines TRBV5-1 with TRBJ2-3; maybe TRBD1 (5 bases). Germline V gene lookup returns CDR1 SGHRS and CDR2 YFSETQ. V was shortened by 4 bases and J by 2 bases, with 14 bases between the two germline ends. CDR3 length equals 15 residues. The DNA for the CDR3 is TGCGCCAGCAGCAGGGCGCAGGGCCCCACAGATACGCAGTATTTT. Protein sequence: CASSRAQGPTDTQYF.

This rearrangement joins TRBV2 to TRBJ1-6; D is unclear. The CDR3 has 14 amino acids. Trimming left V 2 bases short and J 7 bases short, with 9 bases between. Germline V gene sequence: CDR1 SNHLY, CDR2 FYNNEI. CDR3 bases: TGTGCCAGCAGTGAATGGACGACCAATTCACCCCTCCACTTT. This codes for CASSEWTTNSPLHF.

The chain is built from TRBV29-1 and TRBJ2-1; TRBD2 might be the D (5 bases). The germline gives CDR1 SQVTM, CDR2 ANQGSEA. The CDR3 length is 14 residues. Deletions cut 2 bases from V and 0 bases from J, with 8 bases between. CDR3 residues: CSVEKRSSYNEQFF. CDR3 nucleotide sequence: TGCAGCGTTGAAAAGCGGAGCTCCTACAATGAGCAGTTCTTC.

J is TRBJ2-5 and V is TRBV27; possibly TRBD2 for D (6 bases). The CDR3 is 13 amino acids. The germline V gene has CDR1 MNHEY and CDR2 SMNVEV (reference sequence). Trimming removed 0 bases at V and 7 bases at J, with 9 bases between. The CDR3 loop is CASSLSLGGTQYF. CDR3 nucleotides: TGTGCCAGCAGTTTATCGTTGGGAGGGACCCAGTACTTC.